This TCR beta chain originates from a study of T cell repertoires in cytomegalovirus infection. Study context: CMV epitopes, recently identified HLA-C-restricted and well-studied HLA-B-restricted, were used. TCR beta signatures that were public indicated CMV infection and matching HLA type.

The germline V gene encodes CDR1 DFQATT and CDR2 SNEGSKA (reference sequence). Trimming pared 8 bases from V and 10 bases from J, leaving 27 bases between. The CDR3 extends over 15 amino acids. The study's findings and limits: Cumulative public TCR beta family frequency identified CMV carriers with the relevant HLA. HLA-C-restricted CMV-specific TCR beta clonotypes were dominant in the ex vivo response.

TCRdb reprocessed the reads with MiXCR, giving one entry per CDR3 protein. The sample contains 700,000 to 850,000 distinct CDR3 sequences, roughly 33% of which appear only once. Of note for this clonotype: Its antigen is undetermined.

This sequence was found in a human donor in good health (CMV status not recorded). Some clones in this sample may be carry-over from other donors' samples. The input for sequencing was cultured CD8+ T cells from PBMCs, taken from culture after CMV antigen stimulation. The chain combines TRBV20-1 with TRBJ1-5; weak D call: TRBD1 (5 bases). DNA of the CDR3: TGCAGTTGGTCCCTGTGGCGGACAAGAGATTCACCCCAGCATTTT. It specifies CSWSLWRTRDSPQHF.